This entry lists 7 T cell receptor beta chains sequenced from one sample in a study of metastatic and nonmetastatic thyroid tumors. Thyroid surgery had not been preceded by any treatment in any patient. MiXCR was used by TCRdb to re-call the PCR reads. The table includes some 16,000 clones, 24% detected once. The sequencing sample was made of tumor tissue. The receptors were gathered from a male donor with papillary thyroid cancer or a benign thyroid nodule (not recorded which). Some clones in this sample may be carry-over from other donors' samples.

At least ten counts were recorded for this clone. The gene calls are TRBV6-1 and TRBJ2-2, with D tentatively TRBD1 or TRBD2 (5 bases each). V lost 8 bases, J lost 4 bases, and 17 bases lay in between. CDR1 is MNHNS, CDR2 SASEGT, per germline. The CDR3 runs to 15 residues. The chain's CDR3 is CASLSTGTSTGELFF. As DNA, the CDR3 is TGTGCCAGCCTATCGACGGGGACGAGCACCGGGGAGCTGTTTTTT.

This chain links TRBV7-2 with TRBJ1-2; 7 nucleotides match TRBD1. The germline V gene encodes CDR1 SGHTA and CDR2 FQGNSA. V lost 4 bases, J lost 6 bases, and 11 bases stayed unmatched. The CDR3 totals 15 residues. CDR3 region: CASSSYGGGEDGYTF. For the CDR3, the DNA is TGTGCCAGCAGCTCCTACGGAGGGGGCGAGGATGGCTACACCTTC.

The chain joins TRBV18 to TRBJ2-5, with 7 nucleotides matching TRBD1. The ends lost 5 bases at V and 4 bases at J; junction bases unmatched: 4. This CDR3 contains 13 residues. Germline values: CDR1 KGHSH, CDR2 LQKENI. CDR3 DNA sequence: TGTGCCAGCTCAATGCGACAGGGAGAGACCCAGTACTTC. This gives the protein CASSMRQGETQYF.

The genes are TRBV20-1 and TRBJ2-3; D gene unclear. The germline V gene encodes CDR1 DFQATT and CDR2 SNEGSKA (reference sequence). This CDR3 has 15 residues. Trimming took 3 bases from V and 4 from J, leaving 17 bases between them. CDR3 loop: CSASDSQSDADTQYF. The CDR3 DNA reads TGCAGTGCTAGCGATAGCCAGAGCGACGCAGATACGCAGTATTTT.

This clone occurred many times. The chain has TRBV6-1 and TRBJ2-3; weak D call: TRBD2 (6 bases). Germline CDR1 MNHNS, CDR2 SASEGT. V lost 8 bases and J 6 bases, leaving 21 bases between the germline ends. The CDR3 loop spans 15 amino acids. The CDR3 region has the DNA TGTGCCAGCGGGTCCCAGGGAGGCCAGGCCGATACGCAGTATTTT. Residues: CASGSQGGQADTQYF.

By share of the sample, this clone is medium-sized. This sequence joins TRBV20-1 and TRBJ2-2; maybe TRBD2 (6 bases). Trimming took 7 bases from V and 2 from J, leaving 20 bases between them. This CDR3 is 16 amino acids long. Looked up from germline, CDR1 is DFQATT and CDR2 is SNEGSKA (reference sequence). CDR3 coding DNA: TGCAGTGTGGCGGGGACCCAAACCACAAACACCGGGGAGCTGTTTTTT. Translated: CSVAGTQTTNTGELFF.

This clone was counted ten times or more. The rearrangement uses TRBV5-6 and TRBJ1-1, with unresolved D. CDR3 length: 12 residues. The V and J ends lost 0 bases and 4 bases respectively, with 4 bases between them. In germline, CDR1 is SGHDT, CDR2 YYEEEE. The DNA for the CDR3 is TGTGCCAGCAGCTTGGAGTTCACTGAAGCTTTCTTT. This gives the protein CASSLEFTEAFF.